These 6 T cell receptor beta chains originate from one sample sequenced in a study of T cells in narcolepsy. Profiled with immunoSEQ multiplex PCR; TCRdb holds only in-frame clones, not every one. The data contain some 13,000 clones, roughly 89% of them seen just once; the ten biggest clones take up 1.5% to 2%. The sequencing sample was made of CD45RA- memory CD4+ T cells from PBMCs. These receptors were obtained from a human donor with narcolepsy.

The V call is TRBV2, the J call TRBJ2-7, with D tentatively TRBD2 (6 bases). The V gene's germline CDR1 is SNHLY and CDR2 FYNNEI. CDR3 length equals 13 residues. Trimming cost V 6 bases and J 4 bases, with 13 bases left between them. The CDR3 loop reads CASSLLARYEQYF. CDR3 DNA: TGTGCCAGCAGCTTACTAGCCCGATACGAGCAGTACTTC.

This chain joins TRBV5-6 and TRBJ1-2; D possibly corresponds to TRBD1 (6 bases). The CDR3 runs 16 residues. Germline loops: CDR1 SGHDT, CDR2 YYEEEE. V was trimmed by 3 bases and J by 4 bases, leaving 19 bases between them. CDR3 sequence: CASSSNYRVGSYGYTF. The CDR3 DNA reads TGTGCCAGCAGCTCCAACTACAGGGTTGGAAGCTATGGCTACACCTTC.

This chain connects TRBV23-1 to TRBJ2-3; unclear D gene. TRBV23-1 is treated as an ORF (open reading frame) with a function not yet certain. The CDR3 spans 15 residues. Trimming shortened V by 3 bases and J by 0 bases, and 10 bases separated the two germline ends. The CDR3 sequence: CASSQRLASTDTQYF. CDR3 DNA sequence: TGCGCCAGCAGTCAGCGTTTAGCTAGCACAGATACGCAGTATTTT.

The chain carries TRBV15 and TRBJ2-7; D gene uncertain. Per the germline V gene, CDR1 is LNHNV and CDR2 is YYDKDF (reference sequence). V shed 2 bases and J shed 2 bases, with 10 bases lying between them. CDR3 length: 14 residues. The CDR3 region has the DNA TGTGCCACCAGCAGAACAACCCTCCCCTACGAGCAGTACTTC. Its protein product is CATSRTTLPYEQYF.

The chain couples TRBV2 to TRBJ1-4; D gene unclear. This CDR3 has 16 residues. Germline CDR1 reads SNHLY; CDR2 reads FYNNEI. V gave up 2 bases and J gave up 4 bases, with 14 bases separating them. This CDR3 is CASSELRGRGNEKLFF. CDR3 DNA: TGTGCCAGCAGTGAACTACGAGGGCGGGGTAATGAAAAACTGTTTTTT.

The CDR3 is CASSSSGTRYGYTF. CDR3 in DNA: TGTGCCAGTAGTTCCTCCGGGACACGCTATGGCTACACCTTC. The chain combines TRBV19 with TRBJ1-2; D might be TRBD1 (6 bases). V was cut by 5 bases and J by 4 bases, with 14 bases left in between. The CDR3 length is 14 residues. Looked up from germline, CDR1 is LNHDA and CDR2 is SQIVND (reference sequence).